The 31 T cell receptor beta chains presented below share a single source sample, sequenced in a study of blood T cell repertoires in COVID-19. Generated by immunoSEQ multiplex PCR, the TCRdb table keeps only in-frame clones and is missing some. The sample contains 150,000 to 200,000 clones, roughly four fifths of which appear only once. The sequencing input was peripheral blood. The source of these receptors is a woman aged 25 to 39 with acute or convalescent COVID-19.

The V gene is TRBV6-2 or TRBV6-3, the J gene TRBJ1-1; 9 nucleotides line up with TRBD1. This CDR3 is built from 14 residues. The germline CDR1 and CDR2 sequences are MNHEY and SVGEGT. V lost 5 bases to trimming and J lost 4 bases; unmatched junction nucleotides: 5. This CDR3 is CASSTDRGFTEAFF. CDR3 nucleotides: TGTGCCAGCAGTACGGACAGGGGATTCACTGAAGCTTTCTTT.

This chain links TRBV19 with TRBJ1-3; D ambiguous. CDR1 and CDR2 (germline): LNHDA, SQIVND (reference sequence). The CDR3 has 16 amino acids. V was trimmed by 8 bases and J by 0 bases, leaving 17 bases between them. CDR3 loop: CASHMTTLSSGNTIYF. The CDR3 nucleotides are TGTGCCAGTCACATGACAACTTTGAGCTCTGGAAACACCATATATTTT.

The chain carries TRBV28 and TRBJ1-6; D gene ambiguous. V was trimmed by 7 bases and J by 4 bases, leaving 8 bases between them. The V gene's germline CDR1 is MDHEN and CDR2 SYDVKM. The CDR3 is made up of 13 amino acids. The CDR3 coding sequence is TGTGCCAGCACCCGGGATTATAATTCACCCCTCCACTTT. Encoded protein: CASTRDYNSPLHF.

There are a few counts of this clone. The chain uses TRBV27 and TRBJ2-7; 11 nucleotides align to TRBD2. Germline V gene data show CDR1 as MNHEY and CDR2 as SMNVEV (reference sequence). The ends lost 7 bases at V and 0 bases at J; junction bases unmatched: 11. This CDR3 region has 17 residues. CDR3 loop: CASTLLTSGTSSYEQYF. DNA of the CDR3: TGTGCCAGCACCTTACTGACTAGCGGGACGTCCTCCTACGAGCAGTACTTC.

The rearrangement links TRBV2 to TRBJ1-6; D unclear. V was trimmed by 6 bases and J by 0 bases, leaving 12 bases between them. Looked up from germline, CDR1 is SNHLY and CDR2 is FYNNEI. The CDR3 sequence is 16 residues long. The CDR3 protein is CASSPRVSSYNSPLHF. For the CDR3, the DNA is TGTGCCAGCAGCCCCCGGGTGAGCTCCTATAATTCACCCCTCCACTTT. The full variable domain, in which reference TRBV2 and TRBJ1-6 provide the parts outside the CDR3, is EPEVTQTPSHQVTQMGQEVILRCVPISNHLYFYWYRQILGQKVEFLVSFYNNEISEKSEIFDDQFSVERPDGSNFTLKIRSTKLEDSAMYFCASSPRVSSYNSPLHFGNGTRLTVT.

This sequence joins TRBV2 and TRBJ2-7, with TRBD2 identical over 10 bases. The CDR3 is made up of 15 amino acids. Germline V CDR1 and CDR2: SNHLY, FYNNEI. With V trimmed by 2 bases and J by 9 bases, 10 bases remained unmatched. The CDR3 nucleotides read TGTGCCAGCAGTGAACTGGCTAGCGGGAGTAGTCCGCAGTACTTC. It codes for CASSELASGSSPQYF.

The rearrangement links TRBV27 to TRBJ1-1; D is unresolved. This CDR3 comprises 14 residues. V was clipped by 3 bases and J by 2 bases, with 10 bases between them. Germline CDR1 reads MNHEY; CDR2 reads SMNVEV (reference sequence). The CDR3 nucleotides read TGTGCCAGCAGTTTCGGGAGGGTAAACACTGAAGCTTTCTTT. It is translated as CASSFGRVNTEAFF.

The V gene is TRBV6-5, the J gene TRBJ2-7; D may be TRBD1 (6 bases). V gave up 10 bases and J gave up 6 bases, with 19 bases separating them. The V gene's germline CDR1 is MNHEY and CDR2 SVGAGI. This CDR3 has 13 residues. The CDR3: CATTGRGWGEQYF. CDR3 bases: TGTGCCACTACGGGCAGGGGATGGGGCGAGCAGTACTTC.

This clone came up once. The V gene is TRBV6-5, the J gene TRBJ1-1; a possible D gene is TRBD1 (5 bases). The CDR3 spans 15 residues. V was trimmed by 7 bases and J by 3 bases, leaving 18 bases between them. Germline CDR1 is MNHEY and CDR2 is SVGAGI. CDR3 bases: TGTGCCAGCACCATGACTCTGAGCAGGGACACTGAAGCTTTCTTT. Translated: CASTMTLSRDTEAFF.

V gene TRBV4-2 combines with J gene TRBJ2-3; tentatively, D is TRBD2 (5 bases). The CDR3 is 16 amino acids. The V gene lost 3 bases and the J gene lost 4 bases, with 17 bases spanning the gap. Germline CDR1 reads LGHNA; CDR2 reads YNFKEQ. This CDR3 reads CASSHGKTTAADTQYF. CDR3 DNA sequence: TGTGCCAGCAGCCACGGGAAAACAACGGCGGCAGATACGCAGTATTTT.

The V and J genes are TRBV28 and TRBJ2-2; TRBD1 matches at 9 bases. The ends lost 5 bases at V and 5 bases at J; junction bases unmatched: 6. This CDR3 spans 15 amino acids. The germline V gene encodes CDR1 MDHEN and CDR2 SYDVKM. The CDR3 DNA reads TGTGCCAGCAGTCCCTCGGACAGGGGAACCGGGGAGCTGTTTTTT. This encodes CASSPSDRGTGELFF.

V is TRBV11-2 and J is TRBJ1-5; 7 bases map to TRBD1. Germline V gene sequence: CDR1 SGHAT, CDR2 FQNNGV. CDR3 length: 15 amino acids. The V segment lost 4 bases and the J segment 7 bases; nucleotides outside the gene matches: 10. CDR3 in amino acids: CASSSTQGIRQPQHF. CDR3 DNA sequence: TGTGCCAGCAGCTCAACACAGGGGATACGGCAGCCCCAGCATTTT.

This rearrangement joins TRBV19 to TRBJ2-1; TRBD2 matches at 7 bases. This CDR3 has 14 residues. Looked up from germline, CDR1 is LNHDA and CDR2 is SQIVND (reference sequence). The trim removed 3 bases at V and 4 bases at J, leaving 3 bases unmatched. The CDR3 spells CASSMGGKYNEQFF. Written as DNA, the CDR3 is TGTGCCAGTAGTATGGGGGGGAAATACAATGAGCAGTTCTTC.

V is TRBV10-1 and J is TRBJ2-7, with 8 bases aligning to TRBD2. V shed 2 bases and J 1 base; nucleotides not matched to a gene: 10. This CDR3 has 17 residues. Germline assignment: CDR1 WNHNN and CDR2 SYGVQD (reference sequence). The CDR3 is CASSEIHRGTRSYEQYF. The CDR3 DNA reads TGCGCCAGCAGTGAGATACATAGAGGGACTAGATCCTACGAGCAGTACTTC.

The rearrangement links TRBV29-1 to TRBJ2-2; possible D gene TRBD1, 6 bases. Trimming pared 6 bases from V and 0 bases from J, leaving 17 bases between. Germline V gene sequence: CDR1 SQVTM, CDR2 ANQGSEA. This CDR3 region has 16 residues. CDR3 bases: TGCAGCGTCCTTGGAAGAGGGACATCGAACACCGGGGAGCTGTTTTTT. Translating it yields CSVLGRGTSNTGELFF.

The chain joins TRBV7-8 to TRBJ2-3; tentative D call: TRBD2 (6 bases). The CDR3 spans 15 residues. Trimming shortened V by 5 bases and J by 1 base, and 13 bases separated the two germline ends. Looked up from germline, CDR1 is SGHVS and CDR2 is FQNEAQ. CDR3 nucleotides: TGTGCCAGCAGCCCTCGGTGGGGGGGCACAGATACGCAGTATTTT. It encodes CASSPRWGGTDTQYF.

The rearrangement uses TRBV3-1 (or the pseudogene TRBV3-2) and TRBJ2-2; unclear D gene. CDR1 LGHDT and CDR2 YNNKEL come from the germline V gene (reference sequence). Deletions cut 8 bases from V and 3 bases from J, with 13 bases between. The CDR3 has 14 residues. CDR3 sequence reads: CASGDVSYTGELFF. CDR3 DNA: TGTGCCAGCGGAGATGTCTCCTACACCGGGGAGCTGTTTTTT.

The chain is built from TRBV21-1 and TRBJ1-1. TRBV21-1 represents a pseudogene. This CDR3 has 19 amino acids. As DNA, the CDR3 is TGTGCCAGCAGCAAAGACTCGCTGAGGCTTGTCAACCCGAACACTGAAGCTTTCTTT. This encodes CASSKDSLRLVNPNTEAFF.

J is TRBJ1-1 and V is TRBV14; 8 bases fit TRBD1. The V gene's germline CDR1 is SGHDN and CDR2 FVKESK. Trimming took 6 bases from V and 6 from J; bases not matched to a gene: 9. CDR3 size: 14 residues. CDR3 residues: CASRPDRARSEAFF. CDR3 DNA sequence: TGTGCCAGCAGACCGGACAGGGCGAGGTCTGAAGCTTTCTTT.

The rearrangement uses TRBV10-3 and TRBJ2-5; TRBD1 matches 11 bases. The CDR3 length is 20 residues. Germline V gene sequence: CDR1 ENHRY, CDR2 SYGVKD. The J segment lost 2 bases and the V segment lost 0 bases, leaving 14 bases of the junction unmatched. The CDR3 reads CAISESSLDRGHIPQETQYF. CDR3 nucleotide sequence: TGTGCCATCAGTGAGTCGAGTTTGGACAGGGGGCACATCCCGCAAGAGACCCAGTACTTC.

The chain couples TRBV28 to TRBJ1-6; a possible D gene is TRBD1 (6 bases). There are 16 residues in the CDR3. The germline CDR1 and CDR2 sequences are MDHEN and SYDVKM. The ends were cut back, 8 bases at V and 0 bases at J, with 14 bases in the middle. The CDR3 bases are TGTGCCAGCGGGTACACAGGGAGCTCCTATAATTCACCCCTCCACTTT. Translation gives CASGYTGSSYNSPLHF. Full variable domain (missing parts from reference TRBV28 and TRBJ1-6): DVKVTQSSRYLVKRTGEKVFLECVQDMDHENMFWYRQDPGLGLRLIYFSYDVKMKEKGDIPEGYSVSREKKERFSLILESASTNQTSMYLCASGYTGSSYNSPLHFGNGTRLTVT.

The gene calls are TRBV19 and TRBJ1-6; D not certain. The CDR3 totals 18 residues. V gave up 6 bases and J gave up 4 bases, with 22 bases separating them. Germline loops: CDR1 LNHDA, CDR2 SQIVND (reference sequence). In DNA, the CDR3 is TGTGCCAGTAGCCTCGTCGCGGTTGGTCGGGGATATAATTCACCCCTCCACTTT. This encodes CASSLVAVGRGYNSPLHF.

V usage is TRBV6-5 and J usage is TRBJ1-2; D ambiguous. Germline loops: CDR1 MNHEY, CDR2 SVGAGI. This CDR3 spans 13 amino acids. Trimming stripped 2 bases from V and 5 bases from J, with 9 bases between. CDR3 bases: TGTGCCAGCAGTTACAGGGCGGGGTATGGCTACACCTTC. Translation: CASSYRAGYGYTF.

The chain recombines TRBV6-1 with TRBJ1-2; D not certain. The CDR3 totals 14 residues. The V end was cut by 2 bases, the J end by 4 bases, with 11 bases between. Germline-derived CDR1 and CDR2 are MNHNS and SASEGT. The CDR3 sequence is CASSEPPTTYGYTF. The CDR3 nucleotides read TGTGCCAGCAGTGAACCCCCAACAACCTATGGCTACACCTTC.

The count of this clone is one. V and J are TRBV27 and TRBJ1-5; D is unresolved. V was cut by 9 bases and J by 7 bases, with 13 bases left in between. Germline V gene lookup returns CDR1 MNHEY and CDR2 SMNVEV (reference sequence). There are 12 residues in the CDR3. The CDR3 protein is CARVAGGQPQHF. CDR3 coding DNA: TGTGCCAGGGTCGCAGGTGGGCAGCCCCAGCATTTT.

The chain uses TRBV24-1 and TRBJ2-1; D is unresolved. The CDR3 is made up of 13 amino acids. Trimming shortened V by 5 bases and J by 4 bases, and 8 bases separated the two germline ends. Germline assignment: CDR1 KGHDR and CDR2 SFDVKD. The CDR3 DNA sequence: TGTGCCACCAGTGGGAACAGATACAATGAGCAGTTCTTC. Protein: CATSGNRYNEQFF.

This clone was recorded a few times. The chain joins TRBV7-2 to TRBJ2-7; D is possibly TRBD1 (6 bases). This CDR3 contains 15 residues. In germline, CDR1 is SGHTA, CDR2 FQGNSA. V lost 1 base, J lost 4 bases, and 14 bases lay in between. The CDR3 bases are TGTGCCAGCAGCTTAGTTGCCCAGGACAGATACGAGCAGTACTTC. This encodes CASSLVAQDRYEQYF.

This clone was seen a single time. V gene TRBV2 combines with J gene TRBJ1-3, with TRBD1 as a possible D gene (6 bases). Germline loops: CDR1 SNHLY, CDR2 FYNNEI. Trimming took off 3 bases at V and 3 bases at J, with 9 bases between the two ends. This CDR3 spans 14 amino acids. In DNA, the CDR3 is TGTGCCAGCAGTGAGCAGGGGCTTGGAAACACCATATATTTT. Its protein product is CASSEQGLGNTIYF.

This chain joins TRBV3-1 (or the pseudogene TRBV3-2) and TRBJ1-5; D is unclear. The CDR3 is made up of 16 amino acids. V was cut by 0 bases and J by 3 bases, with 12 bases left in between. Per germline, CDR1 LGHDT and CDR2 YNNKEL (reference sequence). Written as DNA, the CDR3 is TGTGCCAGCAGCCAAGATGTAGGCGGCTTCAATCAGCCCCAGCATTTT. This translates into CASSQDVGGFNQPQHF.

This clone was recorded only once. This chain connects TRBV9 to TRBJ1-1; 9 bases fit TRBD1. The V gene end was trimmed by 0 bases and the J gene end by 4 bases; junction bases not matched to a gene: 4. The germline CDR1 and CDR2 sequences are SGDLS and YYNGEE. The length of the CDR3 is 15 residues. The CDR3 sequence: CASSVDPTGGTEAFF. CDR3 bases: TGTGCCAGCAGCGTAGATCCGACAGGGGGCACTGAAGCTTTCTTT.

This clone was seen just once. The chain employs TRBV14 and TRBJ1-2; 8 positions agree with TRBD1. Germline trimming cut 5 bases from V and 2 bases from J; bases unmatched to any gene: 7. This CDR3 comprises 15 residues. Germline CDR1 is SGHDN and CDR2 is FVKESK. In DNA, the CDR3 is TGTGCCAGCAGCTTACGGACAGGGTTGAACTATGGCTACACCTTC. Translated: CASSLRTGLNYGYTF.